This entry describes one TCR beta chain. The data were obtained in a study of blood T cell repertoires in COVID-19. V lost 7 bases and J lost 3; bases outside the gene matches: 3. The CDR3 covers 12 residues. The germline CDR1 and CDR2 sequences are SQVTM and ANQGSEA. Using immunoSEQ multiplex PCR, the repertoire was profiled, and TCRdb retains in-frame clones only, with some absent. The data contain 250,000 to 350,000 clones, around 84% of them seen just once; the ten biggest clones take up more than 1.1%. Enrollment of patients from Seattle took place during active infection, with longitudinal follow-up.

Input material: peripheral blood. The TCR was taken from a human donor with COVID-19, enrolled during active disease. The donor label of this sample is uncertain. The V gene is TRBV29-1, the J gene TRBJ2-7; 10 nucleotides line up with TRBD1. The CDR3 is CSARTGGYEQYF. The CDR3 region has the DNA TGCAGCGCCCGGACAGGGGGCTACGAGCAGTACTTC.